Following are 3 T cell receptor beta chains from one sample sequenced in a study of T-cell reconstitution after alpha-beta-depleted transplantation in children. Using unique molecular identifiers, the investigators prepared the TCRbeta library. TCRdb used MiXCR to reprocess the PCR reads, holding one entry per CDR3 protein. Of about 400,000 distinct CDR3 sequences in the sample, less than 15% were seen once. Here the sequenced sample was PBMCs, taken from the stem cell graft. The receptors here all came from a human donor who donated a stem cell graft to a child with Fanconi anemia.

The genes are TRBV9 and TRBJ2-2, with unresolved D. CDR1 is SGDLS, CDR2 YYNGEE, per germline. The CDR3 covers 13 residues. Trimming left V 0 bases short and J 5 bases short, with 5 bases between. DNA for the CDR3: TGTGCCAGCAGCGTAGGCGTTACCGGGGAGCTGTTTTTT. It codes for CASSVGVTGELFF.

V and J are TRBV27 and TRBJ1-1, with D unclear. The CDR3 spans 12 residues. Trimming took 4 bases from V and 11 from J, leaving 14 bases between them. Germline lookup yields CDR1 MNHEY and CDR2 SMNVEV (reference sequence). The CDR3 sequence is CASSSNSGRAFF. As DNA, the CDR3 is TGTGCCAGCAGTTCCAACTCGGGGAGGGCTTTCTTT.

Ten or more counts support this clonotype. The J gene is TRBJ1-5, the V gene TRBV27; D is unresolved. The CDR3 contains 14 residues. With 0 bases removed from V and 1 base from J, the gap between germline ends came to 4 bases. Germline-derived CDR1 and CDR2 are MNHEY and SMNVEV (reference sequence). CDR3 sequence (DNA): TGTGCCAGCAGTTTATCAGACAGCAATCAGCCCCAGCATTTT. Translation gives CASSLSDSNQPQHF.